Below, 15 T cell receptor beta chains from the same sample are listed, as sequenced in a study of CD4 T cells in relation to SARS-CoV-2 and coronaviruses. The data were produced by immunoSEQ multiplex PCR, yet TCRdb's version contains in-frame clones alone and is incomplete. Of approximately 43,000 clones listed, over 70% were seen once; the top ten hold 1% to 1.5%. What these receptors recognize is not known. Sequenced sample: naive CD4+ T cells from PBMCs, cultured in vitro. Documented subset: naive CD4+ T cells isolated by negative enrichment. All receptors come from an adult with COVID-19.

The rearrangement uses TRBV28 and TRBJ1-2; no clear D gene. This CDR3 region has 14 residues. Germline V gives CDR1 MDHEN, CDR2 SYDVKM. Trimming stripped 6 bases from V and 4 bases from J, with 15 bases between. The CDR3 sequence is CASRFPESPYGYTF. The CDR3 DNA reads TGTGCCAGCAGATTTCCGGAGAGCCCCTATGGCTACACCTTC.

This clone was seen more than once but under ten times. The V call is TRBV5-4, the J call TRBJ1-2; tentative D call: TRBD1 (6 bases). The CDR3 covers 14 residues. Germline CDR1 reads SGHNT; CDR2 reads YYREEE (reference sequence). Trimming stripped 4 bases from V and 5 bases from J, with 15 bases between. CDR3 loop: CASSASGAEYGYTF. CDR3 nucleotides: TGTGCCAGCAGCGCCTCAGGGGCGGAGTATGGCTACACCTTC.

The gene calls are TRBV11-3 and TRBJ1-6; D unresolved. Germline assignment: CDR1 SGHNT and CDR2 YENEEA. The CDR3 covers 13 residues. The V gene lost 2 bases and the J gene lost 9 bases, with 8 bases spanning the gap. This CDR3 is CASSLSSSSPLHF. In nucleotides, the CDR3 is TGTGCCAGCAGCTTATCTAGTAGTTCACCCCTCCACTTT.

The CDR3 nucleotides read TGTGCCAGCAGTTGGGATAGGGACTACTCCTACGAGCAGTACTTC. It codes for CASSWDRDYSYEQYF. The chain employs TRBV28 and TRBJ2-7; TRBD2 matches 7 bases. Losses at the gene ends were 4 bases for V and 0 bases for J; bases not matched to a gene: 6. Germline V lookup: CDR1 MDHEN, CDR2 SYDVKM. CDR3 length: 15 residues.

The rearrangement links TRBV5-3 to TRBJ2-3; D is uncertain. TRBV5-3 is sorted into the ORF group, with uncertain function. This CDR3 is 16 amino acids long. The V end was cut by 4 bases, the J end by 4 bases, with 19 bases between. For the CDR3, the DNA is TGTGCCAGAAGCACGCCGCTCTTCGTAAGGGCAGATACGCAGTATTTT. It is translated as CARSTPLFVRADTQYF.

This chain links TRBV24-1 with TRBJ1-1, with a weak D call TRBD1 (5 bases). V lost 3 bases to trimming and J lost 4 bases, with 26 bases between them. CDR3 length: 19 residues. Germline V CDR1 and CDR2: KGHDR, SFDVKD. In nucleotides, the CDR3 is TGTGCCACCAGTGATCGGCCGGATGGAGGGACGAGGATTCGCACTGAAGCTTTCTTT. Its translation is CATSDRPDGGTRIRTEAFF.

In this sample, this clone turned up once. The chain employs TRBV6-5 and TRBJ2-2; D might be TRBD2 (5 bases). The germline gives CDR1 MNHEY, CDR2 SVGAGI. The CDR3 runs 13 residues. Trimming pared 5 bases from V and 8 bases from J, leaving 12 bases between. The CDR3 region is CASSNRDQGELFF. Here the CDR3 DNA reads TGTGCCAGCAGTAACCGGGATCAAGGGGAGCTGTTTTTT.

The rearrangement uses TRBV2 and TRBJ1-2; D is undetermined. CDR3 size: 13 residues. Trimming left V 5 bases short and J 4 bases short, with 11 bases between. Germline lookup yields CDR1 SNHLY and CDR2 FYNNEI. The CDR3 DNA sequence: TGTGCCAGCAGTAGTCAGTCATTCTATGGCTACACCTTC. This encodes CASSSQSFYGYTF.

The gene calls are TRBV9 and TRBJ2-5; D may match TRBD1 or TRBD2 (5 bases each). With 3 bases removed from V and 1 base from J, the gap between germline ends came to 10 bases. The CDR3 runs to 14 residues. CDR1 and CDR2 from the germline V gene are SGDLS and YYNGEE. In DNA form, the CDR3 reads TGTGCCAGCAGCGCTGGGACCTTCCAAGAGACCCAGTACTTC. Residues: CASSAGTFQETQYF.

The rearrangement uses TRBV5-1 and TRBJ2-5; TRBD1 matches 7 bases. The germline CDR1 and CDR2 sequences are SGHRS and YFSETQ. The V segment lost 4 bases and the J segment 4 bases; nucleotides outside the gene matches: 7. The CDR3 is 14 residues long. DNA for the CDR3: TGCGCCAGCAGCCCTGGACAGGCCGCAGAGACCCAGTACTTC. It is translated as CASSPGQAAETQYF.

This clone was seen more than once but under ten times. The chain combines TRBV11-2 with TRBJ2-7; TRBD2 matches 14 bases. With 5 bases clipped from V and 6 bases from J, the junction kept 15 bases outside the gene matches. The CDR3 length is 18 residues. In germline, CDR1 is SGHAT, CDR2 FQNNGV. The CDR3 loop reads CASSTGTSGRIAGGEQYF. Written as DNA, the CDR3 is TGTGCCAGCAGCACCGGGACTAGCGGGAGAATTGCTGGGGGCGAGCAGTACTTC.

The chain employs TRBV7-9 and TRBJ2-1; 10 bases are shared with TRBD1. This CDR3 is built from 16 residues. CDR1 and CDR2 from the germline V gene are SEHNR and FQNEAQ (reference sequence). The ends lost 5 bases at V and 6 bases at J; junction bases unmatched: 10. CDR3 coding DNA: TGTGCCAGCAGCCCAACAACGGGACAGGGGCTCAATGAGCAGTTCTTC. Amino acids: CASSPTTGQGLNEQFF.

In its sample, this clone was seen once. The CDR3 nucleotides are TGTGCCAGCAGCTTAGAGGCCAGGGGAACAGATACGCAGTATTTT. Translation: CASSLEARGTDTQYF. The chain employs TRBV7-2 and TRBJ2-3; D possibly corresponds to TRBD1 (6 bases). The germline V and J ends were trimmed by 1 base and 3 bases, with 11 bases remaining between them. CDR1 is SGHTA, CDR2 FQGNSA, per germline. This CDR3 is 15 amino acids long.

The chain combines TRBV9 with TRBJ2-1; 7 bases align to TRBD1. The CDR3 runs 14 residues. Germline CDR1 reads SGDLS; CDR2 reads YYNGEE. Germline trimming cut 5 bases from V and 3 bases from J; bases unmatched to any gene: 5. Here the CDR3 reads CASRPRDSYNEQFF. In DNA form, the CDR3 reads TGTGCCAGCAGACCCCGGGACAGCTACAATGAGCAGTTCTTC.

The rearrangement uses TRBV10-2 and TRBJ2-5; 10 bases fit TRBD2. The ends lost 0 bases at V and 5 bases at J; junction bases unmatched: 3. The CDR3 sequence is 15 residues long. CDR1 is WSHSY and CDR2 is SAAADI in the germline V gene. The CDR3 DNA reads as TGCGCCAGCAGTGAGTCGCTAGCGGGAGTCGAGACCCAGTACTTC. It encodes CASSESLAGVETQYF.